The rows below give T cell receptor beta chains drawn from one sample of a study of early T cells in non-severe SARS-CoV-2 infection. From the 5' RACE reads, TCRdb called clonotypes with MiXCR, one entry per CDR3 protein. The table has about 83,000 distinct CDR3 sequences, roughly 13% seen once; the top ten hold under 1.5%. Sequencing input: whole blood. The receptors come from an adult who was a healthcare worker with PCR-confirmed SARS-CoV-2 infection or an uninfected control (not recorded which). Both conserved end residues are part of each CDR3. The order of the fields is clone size, V gene, D gene, J gene, CDR3 DNA, CDR3 protein. A D gene is named only where the DNA matches it firmly. Not all rows give a size; the values are once, few, many and, for expanded clones, a class.

abundance: many
v_gene: TRBV11-2
d_gene: -
j_gene: TRBJ2-5
CDR3nt: TGTGCCAGCAGCTTTCGTGATGGGGAAGAGACCCAGTACTTC
CDR3aa: CASSFRDGEETQYF

abundance: many
v_gene: TRBV5-8
d_gene: -
j_gene: TRBJ2-1
CDR3nt: TGTGCCAGCAGCTTTCGACGACAGGAGCCAAGGGAGCAGTTCTTC
CDR3aa: CASSFRRQEPREQFF

abundance: many
v_gene: TRBV12-3/TRBV12-4
d_gene: -
j_gene: TRBJ2-7
CDR3nt: TGTGCCAGCAGTTTAAGGGCAGGGCGCTACGAGCAGTACTTC
CDR3aa: CASSLRAGRYEQYF

abundance: many
v_gene: TRBV25-1
d_gene: TRBD1
j_gene: TRBJ1-1
CDR3nt: TGTGCCAGCAGTGACCACAGGGGTACTGGGTTGACTGAAGCTTTCTTT
CDR3aa: CASSDHRGTGLTEAFF

abundance: -
v_gene: TRBV21-1
d_gene: -
j_gene: TRBJ2-2
CDR3nt: TGTGCCAGCACCATTGGGGGGGCTCGAATCGCGAACACCGGGGAGCTGTTTTTT
CDR3aa: CASTIGGARIANTGELFF

abundance: -
v_gene: TRBV3-1
d_gene: -
j_gene: TRBJ2-5
CDR3nt: TGTGCCAGCTGCCGGGCCAACCAAGAGACCCAGTACTTC
CDR3aa: CASCRANQETQYF

abundance: many
v_gene: TRBV7-2
d_gene: TRBD2
j_gene: TRBJ2-3
CDR3nt: TGTGCCAGCAGCTTAGTGATAGCGGGGGGGACAGATACGCAGTATTTT
CDR3aa: CASSLVIAGGTDTQYF

abundance: many
v_gene: TRBV19
d_gene: -
j_gene: TRBJ1-2
CDR3nt: TGTGCCAGTAGTATAGATCAGGCGGCAGGTGTGTCCTATGGCTACACCTTC
CDR3aa: CASSIDQAAGVSYGYTF

abundance: few
v_gene: TRBV20-1
d_gene: TRBD1
j_gene: TRBJ2-5
CDR3nt: TGCAGTGCTGGGACAGGAGGAGAGACCCAGTACTTC
CDR3aa: CSAGTGGETQYF

abundance: -
v_gene: TRBV21-1
d_gene: -
j_gene: TRBJ2-3
CDR3nt: TGTGCCAGCAGCCCTCCCGGGACTAGCGGGGGTGCTAGCACAGATACGCAGTATTTT
CDR3aa: CASSPPGTSGGASTDTQYF

abundance: few
v_gene: TRBV5-1
d_gene: TRBD2
j_gene: TRBJ2-3
CDR3nt: TGCGCCAGCAGCTTGACCGGGGGGTGGACAGATACGCAGTATTTT
CDR3aa: CASSLTGGWTDTQYF

abundance: -
v_gene: TRBV7-9
d_gene: -
j_gene: TRBJ1-5
CDR3nt: TGTGCCAGCAGCTTGTCAGACAATCAGCCCCAGCATTTT
CDR3aa: CASSLSDNQPQHF

abundance: many
v_gene: TRBV7-9
d_gene: -
j_gene: TRBJ2-4
CDR3nt: TGTGCCAGCAGCTTAGCGGGTTCCAGAAACATTCAGTACTTC
CDR3aa: CASSLAGSRNIQYF

abundance: -
v_gene: TRBV9
d_gene: TRBD2
j_gene: TRBJ2-3
CDR3nt: TGTGCCAGCAGCGTCAGGACTAGCGGAGGGCCAGATACGCAGTATTTT
CDR3aa: CASSVRTSGGPDTQYF

abundance: many
v_gene: TRBV7-6
d_gene: -
j_gene: TRBJ2-3
CDR3nt: TGTGCCAGCAGCCCATCCTGGGGGGGGCCACGCACAGATACGCAGTATTTT
CDR3aa: CASSPSWGGPRTDTQYF

abundance: many
v_gene: TRBV7-9
d_gene: -
j_gene: TRBJ1-1
CDR3nt: TGTGCCAGCAGCTTAGGATGGAACACTGAAGCTTTCTTT
CDR3aa: CASSLGWNTEAFF

abundance: many
v_gene: TRBV20-1
d_gene: -
j_gene: TRBJ1-2
CDR3nt: TGCAGTGCTAGAGAGCGGGAGAGACGTGGCTACACCTTC
CDR3aa: CSARERERRGYTF

abundance: -
v_gene: TRBV20-1
d_gene: TRBD1
j_gene: TRBJ1-1
CDR3nt: TGCAGTGCTAGACGTCCCGGGACAGGGAACACTGAAGCTTTCTTT
CDR3aa: CSARRPGTGNTEAFF

abundance: few
v_gene: TRBV14
d_gene: TRBD1
j_gene: TRBJ2-6
CDR3nt: TGTGCCAGCAGCCACCCCGCCCGGGACAGGGGAGACAACGTCCTGACTTTC
CDR3aa: CASSHPARDRGDNVLTF

abundance: many
v_gene: TRBV30
d_gene: TRBD2
j_gene: TRBJ2-3
CDR3nt: TGTGCCTGGAGTCAAAGCGGGAGGGGGCCAGATACGCAGTATTTT
CDR3aa: CAWSQSGRGPDTQYF

abundance: few
v_gene: TRBV11-3
d_gene: TRBD1
j_gene: TRBJ2-2
CDR3nt: TGTGCCAGCAGCTTAGGGGACAGGTCGAACACCGGGGAGCTGTTTTTT
CDR3aa: CASSLGDRSNTGELFF

abundance: many
v_gene: TRBV6-4
d_gene: TRBD2
j_gene: TRBJ2-3
CDR3nt: TGTGCCAGCAGTGGGACTAGCGGGGCAGATACGCAGTATTTT
CDR3aa: CASSGTSGADTQYF

abundance: -
v_gene: TRBV12-3/TRBV12-4
d_gene: -
j_gene: TRBJ2-5
CDR3nt: TGTGCCAGCAGTTTAGCCCGAAAAGCGTGGACCCAGTACTTC
CDR3aa: CASSLARKAWTQYF

abundance: -
v_gene: TRBV20-1
d_gene: -
j_gene: TRBJ2-5
CDR3nt: TGCAGTGCTAGACCACCAGGGACTGGATGGACCCAGTACTTC
CDR3aa: CSARPPGTGWTQYF

abundance: few
v_gene: TRBV20-1
d_gene: -
j_gene: TRBJ1-2
CDR3nt: TGCAGTGCTAGAGATCTGCAGGAGGAGCACTATGGCTACACCTTC
CDR3aa: CSARDLQEEHYGYTF

abundance: many
v_gene: TRBV7-6
d_gene: TRBD2
j_gene: TRBJ2-1
CDR3nt: TGTGCCAGCAGCTTAGTTCGCGGGACTACCCACAATGAGCAGTTCTTC
CDR3aa: CASSLVRGTTHNEQFF

abundance: many
v_gene: TRBV12-5
d_gene: -
j_gene: TRBJ2-2
CDR3nt: TGTGCTAGTGGTTTGGTACTTGGACCCACCATGAACACCGGGGAGCTGTTTTTT
CDR3aa: CASGLVLGPTMNTGELFF

abundance: few
v_gene: TRBV12-1
d_gene: -
j_gene: TRBJ2-1
CDR3nt: TGTGCCAGCAGCTTTGCGTGGACTAGCTCCTACAATGAGCAGTTCTTC
CDR3aa: CASSFAWTSSYNEQFF

abundance: many
v_gene: TRBV29-1
d_gene: TRBD1
j_gene: TRBJ1-2
CDR3nt: TGCAGCGTTCCTCCGGGACAGGGCATTAATGGCTACACCTTC
CDR3aa: CSVPPGQGINGYTF

abundance: many
v_gene: TRBV10-3
d_gene: -
j_gene: TRBJ2-3
CDR3nt: TGTGCCATCAGTGAGTCGAAAGGCACAGATACGCAGTATTTT
CDR3aa: CAISESKGTDTQYF

abundance: -
v_gene: TRBV18
d_gene: TRBD2
j_gene: TRBJ2-2
CDR3nt: TGTGCCAGCCAAAGACTAGCGAGCACCGGGGAGCTGTTTTTT
CDR3aa: CASQRLASTGELFF

abundance: -
v_gene: TRBV5-1
d_gene: TRBD1
j_gene: TRBJ2-7
CDR3nt: TGCGCCAGCAGCTTTCACCAGGACAGGGTCTCCTACGAGCAGTACTTC
CDR3aa: CASSFHQDRVSYEQYF

abundance: many
v_gene: TRBV7-3
d_gene: TRBD2
j_gene: TRBJ2-3
CDR3nt: TGTGCCAGCAGCTTAGGGGGAGGGGGCACAGATACGCAGTATTTT
CDR3aa: CASSLGGGGTDTQYF

abundance: many
v_gene: TRBV12-3/TRBV12-4
d_gene: -
j_gene: TRBJ1-1
CDR3nt: TGTGCCAGCAGTTTATTGGGGGGTACTGAAGCTTTCTTT
CDR3aa: CASSLLGGTEAFF

abundance: many
v_gene: TRBV7-8
d_gene: TRBD1
j_gene: TRBJ2-7
CDR3nt: TGTGCCAGCAGCTCATGGGACAGTCTCTCCTACGAGCAGTACTTC
CDR3aa: CASSSWDSLSYEQYF

abundance: few
v_gene: TRBV29-1
d_gene: -
j_gene: TRBJ2-3
CDR3nt: TGCAGCGGGGGCTACGGAGATACGCAGTATTTT
CDR3aa: CSGGYGDTQYF

abundance: -
v_gene: TRBV28
d_gene: TRBD1
j_gene: TRBJ2-4
CDR3nt: TGTGCCAGCAGTTCCGCCGGGACAGGGTCGAGTCGGGCGGACATTCAGTACTTC
CDR3aa: CASSSAGTGSSRADIQYF

abundance: many
v_gene: TRBV6-2/TRBV6-3
d_gene: -
j_gene: TRBJ1-1
CDR3nt: TGTGCCAGCAGACCGTCAACGGGTTTGAGCACTGAAGCTTTCTTT
CDR3aa: CASRPSTGLSTEAFF

abundance: -
v_gene: TRBV9
d_gene: -
j_gene: TRBJ1-3
CDR3nt: TGTGCCAGCAGCGTACTGAACTCTGGAAACACCATATATTTT
CDR3aa: CASSVLNSGNTIYF

abundance: -
v_gene: TRBV6-5
d_gene: -
j_gene: TRBJ2-7
CDR3nt: TGTGCCAGCAGCTTAACAACCCTACAGGGTAGCGAGCAGTACTTC
CDR3aa: CASSLTTLQGSEQYF

abundance: few
v_gene: TRBV29-1
d_gene: TRBD1
j_gene: TRBJ2-7
CDR3nt: TGCAGCGTTTCCGGGACAGGGAACGAGCAGTACTTC
CDR3aa: CSVSGTGNEQYF

abundance: many
v_gene: TRBV18
d_gene: TRBD2
j_gene: TRBJ2-7
CDR3nt: TGTGCCAGCTCACCACTGCCTGGGAGGGAAGAGCAGTACTTC
CDR3aa: CASSPLPGREEQYF

abundance: few
v_gene: TRBV12-3/TRBV12-4
d_gene: -
j_gene: TRBJ2-2
CDR3nt: TGTGCCAGCAGTTTAATCGGGGTCCCCGGGGAGCTGTTTTTT
CDR3aa: CASSLIGVPGELFF

abundance: many
v_gene: TRBV19
d_gene: -
j_gene: TRBJ2-2
CDR3nt: TGTGCCAGTAGCCGACCCCTGGTCACCCGGTCCGGGGAGCTGTTTTTT
CDR3aa: CASSRPLVTRSGELFF

abundance: -
v_gene: TRBV13
d_gene: -
j_gene: TRBJ1-3
CDR3nt: TGTGCCAGCAGCTTCAGGGGATCTGGAAACACCATATATTTT
CDR3aa: CASSFRGSGNTIYF

abundance: -
v_gene: TRBV29-1
d_gene: -
j_gene: TRBJ1-4
CDR3nt: TGCAGCGCCGAGGGGAGGGTGGGTGAAAAACTGTTTTTT
CDR3aa: CSAEGRVGEKLFF

abundance: -
v_gene: TRBV7-2
d_gene: -
j_gene: TRBJ2-4
CDR3nt: TGTGCCAGCAGCCCCCGGACCCTTTTAGCCAAAAACATTCAGTACTTC
CDR3aa: CASSPRTLLAKNIQYF

abundance: many
v_gene: TRBV19
d_gene: -
j_gene: TRBJ2-1
CDR3nt: TGTGCCAGTAGTACCGGACAGCCAGCCTACAATGAGCAGTTCTTC
CDR3aa: CASSTGQPAYNEQFF